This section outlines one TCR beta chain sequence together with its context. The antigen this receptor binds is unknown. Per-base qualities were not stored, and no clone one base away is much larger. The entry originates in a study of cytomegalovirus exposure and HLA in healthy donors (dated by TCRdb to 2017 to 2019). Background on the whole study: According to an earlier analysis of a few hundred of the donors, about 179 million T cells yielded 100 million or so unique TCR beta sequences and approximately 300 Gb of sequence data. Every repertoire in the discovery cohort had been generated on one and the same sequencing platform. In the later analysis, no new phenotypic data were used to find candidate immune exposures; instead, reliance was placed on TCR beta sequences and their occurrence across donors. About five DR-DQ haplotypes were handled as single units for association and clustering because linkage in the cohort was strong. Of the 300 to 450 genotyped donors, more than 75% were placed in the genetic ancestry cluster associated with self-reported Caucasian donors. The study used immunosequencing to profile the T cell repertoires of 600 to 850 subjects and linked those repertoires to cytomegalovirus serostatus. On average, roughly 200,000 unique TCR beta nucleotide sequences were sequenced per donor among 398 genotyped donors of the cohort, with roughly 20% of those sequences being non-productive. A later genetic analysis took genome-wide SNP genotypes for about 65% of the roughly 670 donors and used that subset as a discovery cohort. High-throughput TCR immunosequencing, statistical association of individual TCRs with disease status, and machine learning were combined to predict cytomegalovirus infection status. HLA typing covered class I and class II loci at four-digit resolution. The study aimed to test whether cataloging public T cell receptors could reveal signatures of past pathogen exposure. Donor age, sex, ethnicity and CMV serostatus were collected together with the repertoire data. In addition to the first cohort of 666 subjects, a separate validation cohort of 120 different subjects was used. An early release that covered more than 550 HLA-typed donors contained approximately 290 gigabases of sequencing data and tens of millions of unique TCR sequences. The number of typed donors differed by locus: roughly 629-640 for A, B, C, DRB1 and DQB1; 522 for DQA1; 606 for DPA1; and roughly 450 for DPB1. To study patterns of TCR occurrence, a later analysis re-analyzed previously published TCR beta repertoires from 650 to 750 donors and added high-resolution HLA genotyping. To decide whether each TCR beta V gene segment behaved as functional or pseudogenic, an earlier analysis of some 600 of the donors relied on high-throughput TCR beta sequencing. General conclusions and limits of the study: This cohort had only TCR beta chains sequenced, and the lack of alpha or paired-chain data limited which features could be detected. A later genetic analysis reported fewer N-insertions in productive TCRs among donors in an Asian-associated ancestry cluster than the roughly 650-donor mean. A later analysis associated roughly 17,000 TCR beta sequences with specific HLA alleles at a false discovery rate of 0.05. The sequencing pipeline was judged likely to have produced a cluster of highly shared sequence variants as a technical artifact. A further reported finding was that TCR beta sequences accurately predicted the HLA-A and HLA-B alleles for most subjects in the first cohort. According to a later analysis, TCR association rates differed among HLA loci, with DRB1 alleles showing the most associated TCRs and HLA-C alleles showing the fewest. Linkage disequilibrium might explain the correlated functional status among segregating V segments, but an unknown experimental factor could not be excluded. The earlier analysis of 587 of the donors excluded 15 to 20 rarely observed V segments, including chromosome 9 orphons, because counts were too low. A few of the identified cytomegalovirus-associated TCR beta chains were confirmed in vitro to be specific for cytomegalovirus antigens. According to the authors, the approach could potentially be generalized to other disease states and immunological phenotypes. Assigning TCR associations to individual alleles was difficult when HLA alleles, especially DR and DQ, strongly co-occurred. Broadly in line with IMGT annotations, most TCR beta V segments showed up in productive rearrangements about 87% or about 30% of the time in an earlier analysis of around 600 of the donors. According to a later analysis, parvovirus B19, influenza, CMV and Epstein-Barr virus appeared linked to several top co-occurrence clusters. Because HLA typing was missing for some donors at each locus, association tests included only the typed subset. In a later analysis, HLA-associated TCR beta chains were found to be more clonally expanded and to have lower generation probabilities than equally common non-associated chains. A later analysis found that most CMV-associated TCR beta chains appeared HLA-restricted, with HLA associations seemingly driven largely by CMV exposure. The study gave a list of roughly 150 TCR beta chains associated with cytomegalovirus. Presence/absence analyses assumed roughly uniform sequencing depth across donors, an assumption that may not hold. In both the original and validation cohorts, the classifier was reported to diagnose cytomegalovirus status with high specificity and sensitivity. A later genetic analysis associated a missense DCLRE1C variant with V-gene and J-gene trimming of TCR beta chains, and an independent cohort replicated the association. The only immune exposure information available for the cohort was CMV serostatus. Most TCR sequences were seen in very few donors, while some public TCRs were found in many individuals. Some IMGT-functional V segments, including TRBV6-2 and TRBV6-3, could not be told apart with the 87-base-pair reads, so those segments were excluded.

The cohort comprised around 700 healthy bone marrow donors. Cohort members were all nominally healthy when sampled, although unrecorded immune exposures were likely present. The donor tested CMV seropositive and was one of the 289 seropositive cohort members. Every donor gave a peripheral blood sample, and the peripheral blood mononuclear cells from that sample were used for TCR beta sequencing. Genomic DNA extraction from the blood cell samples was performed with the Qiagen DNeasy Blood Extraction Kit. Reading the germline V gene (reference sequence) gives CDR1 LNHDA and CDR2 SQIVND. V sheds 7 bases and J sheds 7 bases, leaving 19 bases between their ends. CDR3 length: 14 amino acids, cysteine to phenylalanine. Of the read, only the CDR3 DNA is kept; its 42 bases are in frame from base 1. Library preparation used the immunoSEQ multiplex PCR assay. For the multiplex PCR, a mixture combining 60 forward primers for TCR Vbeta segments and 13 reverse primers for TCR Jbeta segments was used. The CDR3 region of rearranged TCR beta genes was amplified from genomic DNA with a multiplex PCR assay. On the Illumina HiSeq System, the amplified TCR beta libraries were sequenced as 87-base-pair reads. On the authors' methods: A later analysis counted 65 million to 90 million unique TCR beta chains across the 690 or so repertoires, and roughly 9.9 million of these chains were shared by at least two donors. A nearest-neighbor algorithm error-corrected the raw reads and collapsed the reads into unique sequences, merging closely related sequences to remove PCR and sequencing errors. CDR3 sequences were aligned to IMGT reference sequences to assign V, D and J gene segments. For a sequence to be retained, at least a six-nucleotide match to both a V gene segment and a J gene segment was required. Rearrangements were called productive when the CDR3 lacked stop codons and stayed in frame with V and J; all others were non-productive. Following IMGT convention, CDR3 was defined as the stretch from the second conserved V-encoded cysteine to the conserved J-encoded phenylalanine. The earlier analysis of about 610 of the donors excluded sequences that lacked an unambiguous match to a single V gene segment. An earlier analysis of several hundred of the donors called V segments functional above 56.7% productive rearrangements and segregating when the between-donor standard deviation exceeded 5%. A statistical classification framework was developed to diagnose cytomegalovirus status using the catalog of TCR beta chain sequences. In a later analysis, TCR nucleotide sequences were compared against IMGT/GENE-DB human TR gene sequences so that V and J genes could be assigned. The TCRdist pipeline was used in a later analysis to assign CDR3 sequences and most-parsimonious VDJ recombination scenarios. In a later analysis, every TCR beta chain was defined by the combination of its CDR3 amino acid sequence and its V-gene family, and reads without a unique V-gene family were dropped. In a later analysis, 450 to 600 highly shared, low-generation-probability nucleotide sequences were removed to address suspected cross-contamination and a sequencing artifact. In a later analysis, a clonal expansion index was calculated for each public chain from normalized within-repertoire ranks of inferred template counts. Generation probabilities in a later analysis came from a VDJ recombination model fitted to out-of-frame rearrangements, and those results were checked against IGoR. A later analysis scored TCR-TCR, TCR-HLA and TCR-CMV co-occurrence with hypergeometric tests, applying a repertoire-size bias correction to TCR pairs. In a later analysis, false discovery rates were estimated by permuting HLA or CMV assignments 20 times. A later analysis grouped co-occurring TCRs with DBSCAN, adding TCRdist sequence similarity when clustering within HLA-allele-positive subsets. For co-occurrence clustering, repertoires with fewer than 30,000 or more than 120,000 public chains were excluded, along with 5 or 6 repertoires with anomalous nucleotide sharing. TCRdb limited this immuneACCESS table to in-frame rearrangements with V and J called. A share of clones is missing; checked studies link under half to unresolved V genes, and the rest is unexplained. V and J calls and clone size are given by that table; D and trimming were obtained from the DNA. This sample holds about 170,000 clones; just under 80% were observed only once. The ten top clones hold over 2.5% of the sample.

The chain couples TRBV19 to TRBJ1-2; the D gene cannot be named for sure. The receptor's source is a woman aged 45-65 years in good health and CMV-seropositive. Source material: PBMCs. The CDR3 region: CASTNGIMGSGYTF. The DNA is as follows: TGTGCCAGTACCAACGGGATAATGGGTAGTGGCTACACCTTC.